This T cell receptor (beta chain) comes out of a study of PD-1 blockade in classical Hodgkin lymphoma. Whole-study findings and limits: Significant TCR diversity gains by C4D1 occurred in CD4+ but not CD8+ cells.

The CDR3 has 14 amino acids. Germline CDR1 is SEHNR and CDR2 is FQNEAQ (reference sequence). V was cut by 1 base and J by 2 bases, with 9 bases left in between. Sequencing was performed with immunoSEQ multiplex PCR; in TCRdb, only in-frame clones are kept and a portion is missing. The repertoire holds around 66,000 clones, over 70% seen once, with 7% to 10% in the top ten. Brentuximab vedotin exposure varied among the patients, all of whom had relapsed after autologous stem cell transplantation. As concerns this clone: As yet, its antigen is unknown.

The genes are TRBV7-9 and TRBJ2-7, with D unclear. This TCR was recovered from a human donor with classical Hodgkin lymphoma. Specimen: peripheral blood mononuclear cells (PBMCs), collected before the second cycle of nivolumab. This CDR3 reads CASSLDQVTYEQYF. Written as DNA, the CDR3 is TGTGCCAGCAGCTTAGATCAGGTTACCTACGAGCAGTACTTC.